Shown below are 27 T cell receptor beta chains from a single sample sequenced in a study of blood T cells in healthy people across ages. A second about 6 to 12 cycle PCR used barcoded and J-beta primers. Each CDR3 protein is one row after TCRdb ran MiXCR on the 5' RACE reads. The data show about 1.8 million distinct CDR3 sequences, with less than 50% seen just once and over 2% held by the top ten. The sequenced sample consisted of blood. Receptor source: a woman between 35 and 50 years old in good health.

V usage is TRBV14 and J usage is TRBJ2-3; D might be TRBD1 (5 bases). The CDR3 contains 15 residues. Per the germline V gene, CDR1 is SGHDN and CDR2 is FVKESK. Trimming took 0 bases from V and 9 from J, leaving 16 bases between them. The CDR3 DNA reads as TGTGCCAGCAGCCAAGATAGGTTGCAGGGAAGCACGCAGTATTTT. This encodes CASSQDRLQGSTQYF.

The chain has TRBV20-1 and TRBJ2-5, with 9 bases aligning to TRBD2. Germline CDR1 is DFQATT and CDR2 is SNEGSKA (reference sequence). This CDR3 spans 15 amino acids. The junction had 14 bases not matched to a gene; V was cut back by 1 base and J by 11 bases. The CDR3 nucleotides read TGCAGTGCTAGAGTCCCCTGGGCGGGGGGGGGTGAGCAGTACTTC. Protein: CSARVPWAGGGEQYF.

This rearrangement joins TRBV9 to TRBJ2-1, with D possibly called TRBD1 or TRBD2 (5 bases each). V was pared by 0 bases and J by 8 bases, with 12 bases between. Looked up from germline, CDR1 is SGDLS and CDR2 is YYNGEE. The CDR3 totals 14 residues. CDR3 DNA: TGTGCCAGCAGCGTAGCCAGGGCGGGCTATGAGCAGTTCTTC. Translating it yields CASSVARAGYEQFF.

This rearrangement joins TRBV11-2 to TRBJ2-1, with D perhaps given as TRBD1 or TRBD2 (5 bases each). The CDR3 spans 15 residues. V was trimmed by 0 bases and J by 0 bases, leaving 6 bases between them. Germline assignment: CDR1 SGHAT and CDR2 FQNNGV. The CDR3 DNA reads TGTGCCAGCAGCTTAGAGGGGGTCTCCTACAATGAGCAGTTCTTC. This translates into CASSLEGVSYNEQFF.

The CDR3, as DNA: TGTGCCAGCAGTTTACCGCGGGGTACGCAGTATTTT. This translates into CASSLPRGTQYF. The J gene is TRBJ2-3, the V gene TRBV28; perhaps TRBD2 as D (6 bases). Germline V gives CDR1 MDHEN, CDR2 SYDVKM. CDR3 length: 12 residues. V lost 2 bases to trimming and J lost 8 bases, with 8 bases between them. Using reference TRBV28 and TRBJ2-3 for the parts outside the CDR3, the full variable domain is DVKVTQSSRYLVKRTGEKVFLECVQDMDHENMFWYRQDPGLGLRLIYFSYDVKMKEKGDIPEGYSVSREKKERFSLILESASTNQTSMYLCASSLPRGTQYFGPGTRLTVL.

This clonotype was observed at least ten times. The chain employs TRBV29-1 and TRBJ2-1; no clear D gene. There are 12 residues in the CDR3. Germline V CDR1 and CDR2: SQVTM, ANQGSEA. The ends were cut back, 4 bases at V and 4 bases at J, with 8 bases in the middle. CDR3 protein: CSVGPEYNEQFF. The CDR3 DNA follows: TGCAGCGTTGGCCCCGAGTACAATGAGCAGTTCTTC.

This sequence joins TRBV7-9 and TRBJ1-6; no clear D gene. Germline V gene sequence: CDR1 SEHNR, CDR2 FQNEAQ (reference sequence). Trimming cost V 7 bases and J 3 bases, with 13 bases left between them. This CDR3 comprises 15 residues. CDR3 protein: CASKGEAFYNSPLHF. CDR3 DNA sequence: TGTGCCAGCAAGGGAGAGGCTTTCTATAATTCACCCCTCCACTTT.

This clonotype was picked up a small number of times. V gene TRBV20-1 combines with J gene TRBJ2-5; 9 bases match TRBD1. The ends lost 4 bases at V and 4 bases at J; junction bases unmatched: 7. This CDR3 is built from 14 residues. Germline V gene lookup returns CDR1 DFQATT and CDR2 SNEGSKA (reference sequence). CDR3 DNA: TGCAGTGCTATAAAAACAGGGGGCAGAGAGACCCAGTACTTC. As protein: CSAIKTGGRETQYF.

This chain joins TRBV4-1 and TRBJ1-2; D gene unclear. The CDR3 length is 16 residues. V was trimmed by 1 base and J by 2 bases, leaving 14 bases between them. CDR1 is MGHRA, CDR2 YSYEKL, per germline. As DNA, the CDR3 is TGCGCCAGCAGCCAAGTGGAGGGATTAATGAACTATGGCTACACCTTC. Its translation: CASSQVEGLMNYGYTF.

This clonotype was seen only a few times. The chain employs TRBV12-3 or TRBV12-4 and TRBJ2-5; 7 positions match TRBD1. CDR3 length equals 15 residues. The V segment lost 5 bases and the J segment 2 bases; nucleotides outside the gene matches: 8. The CDR3 reads CASSLGQASQETQYF. Here the CDR3 DNA reads TGTGCCAGCAGTCTAGGACAGGCGTCGCAAGAGACCCAGTACTTC.

This clonotype was observed a single time. This sequence joins TRBV4-3 and TRBJ2-7, with TRBD1 as a possible D gene (5 bases). Germline loops: CDR1 LGHNA, CDR2 YSLEER. The CDR3 loop spans 15 amino acids. The ends were cut back, 1 base at V and 2 bases at J, with 12 bases in the middle. CDR3 DNA: TGCGCCAGCAGCCAAGCGCAGGACATACCCTACGAGCAGTACTTC. Encoded protein: CASSQAQDIPYEQYF.

The chain combines TRBV6-1 with TRBJ2-7; no clear D. Germline V CDR1 and CDR2: MNHNS, SASEGT. The V end lost 4 bases, the J end lost 6 bases, and 7 bases lay between the germline ends. The CDR3 has 11 residues. This CDR3 is CASSVYGEQYF. CDR3 sequence (DNA): TGTGCCAGCAGTGTCTACGGCGAGCAGTACTTC.

In this sample, this clonotype turned up a few times. This rearrangement joins TRBV28 to TRBJ2-7, with 11 nucleotides matching TRBD1. This CDR3 region has 15 residues. Trimming removed 6 bases from V and 1 base from J; junction bases left unmatched: 5. CDR1 is MDHEN, CDR2 SYDVKM, per germline. CDR3 loop: CASRGTGGVSYEQYF. DNA of the CDR3: TGTGCCAGCAGGGGGACAGGGGGTGTTTCCTACGAGCAGTACTTC. The full variable domain, its missing parts supplied by reference TRBV28 and TRBJ2-7, is DVKVTQSSRYLVKRTGEKVFLECVQDMDHENMFWYRQDPGLGLRLIYFSYDVKMKEKGDIPEGYSVSREKKERFSLILESASTNQTSMYLCASRGTGGVSYEQYFGPGTRLTVT.

The CDR3 coding sequence is TGCGCCAGCAGGGATGGACAGACGTCCTACGAGCAGTACTTC. Residues: CASRDGQTSYEQYF. The rearrangement joins TRBV10-2 to TRBJ2-7; possibly TRBD1 for D (6 bases). Between the trimmed V and J ends, which lost 6 bases and 1 base, there was a span of 13 bases. The CDR3 loop spans 14 amino acids. CDR1 is WSHSY and CDR2 is SAAADI in the germline V gene.

The chain combines TRBV12-3 or TRBV12-4 with TRBJ2-3; D is undetermined. V lost 7 bases to trimming and J lost 4 bases, with 15 bases between them. The CDR3 is 14 amino acids. CDR3 in DNA: TGTGCCAGCACCTCCGTAGGTATACCAGATACGCAGTATTTT. Its translation is CASTSVGIPDTQYF.

DNA of the CDR3: TGTGCCAGCAGCCCCGAGGGGGGACCTAGCAATCAGCCCCAGCATTTT. Translated: CASSPEGGPSNQPQHF. This sequence joins TRBV7-2 and TRBJ1-5, with D possibly TRBD1 on 6 matching bases. V lost 5 bases, J lost 0 bases, and 14 bases lay in between. CDR1 is SGHTA, CDR2 FQGNSA, per germline. The CDR3 has 16 amino acids. The entire variable domain, with the rest obtained from reference TRBV7-2 and TRBJ1-5, is as follows: GAGVSQSPSNKVTEKGKDVELRCDPISGHTALYWYRQSLGQGLEFLIYFQGNSAPDKSGLPSDRFSAERTGGSVSTLTIQRTQQEDSAVYLCASSPEGGPSNQPQHFGDGTRLSIL.

This clonotype showed up just once. The chain joins TRBV28 to TRBJ2-5; TRBD1 matches at 7 bases. The germline V gene encodes CDR1 MDHEN and CDR2 SYDVKM. This CDR3 is 16 amino acids long. The J segment lost 1 base and the V segment lost 1 base, leaving 6 bases of the junction unmatched. CDR3 sequence: CASSLFGTASQETQYF. DNA of the CDR3: TGTGCCAGCAGTTTATTTGGGACAGCCAGCCAAGAGACCCAGTACTTC.

In this sample, this clonotype turned up a few times. V usage is TRBV6-2 or TRBV6-3 and J usage is TRBJ2-1, with D unclear. The CDR3 length is 16 residues. Trimming left V 0 bases short and J 1 base short, with 10 bases between. Germline CDR1 is MNHEY and CDR2 is SVGEGT. CDR3 amino acids: CASSYSSVASYNEQFF. As DNA, the CDR3 is TGTGCCAGCAGTTACTCTTCGGTGGCATCCTACAATGAGCAGTTCTTC.

The chain uses TRBV20-1 and TRBJ2-7; D remains unclear. Germline CDR1 DFQATT, CDR2 SNEGSKA (reference sequence). Trimming cost V 3 bases and J 4 bases, with 13 bases left between them. The CDR3 length is 13 residues. The CDR3: CSARRLGKYEQYF. In DNA, the CDR3 is TGCAGTGCTAGGCGGTTGGGGAAGTACGAGCAGTACTTC.

This chain uses TRBV6-2 or TRBV6-3 with TRBJ1-2; 9 nucleotides match TRBD1. Per germline, CDR1 MNHEY and CDR2 SVGEGT. The V segment lost 6 bases and the J segment 6 bases; nucleotides outside the gene matches: 11. This CDR3 contains 15 residues. CDR3 amino acids: CASRSTGTGLNGYTF. CDR3 DNA: TGTGCCAGCAGATCTACCGGGACAGGGCTCAATGGCTACACCTTC.

The genes are TRBV7-9 and TRBJ2-3; 11 bases are a match to TRBD1. Germline V gene data show CDR1 as SEHNR and CDR2 as FQNEAQ (reference sequence). The J segment lost 4 bases and the V segment lost 2 bases, leaving 8 bases of the junction unmatched. The CDR3 is made up of 17 amino acids. CDR3 DNA sequence: TGTGCCAGCAGCTTAATGGGACAGGGGGTCCGGGCAGATACGCAGTATTTT. This sequence encodes CASSLMGQGVRADTQYF.

This clonotype was detected only a few times. The chain employs TRBV10-3 and TRBJ2-1, with D perhaps TRBD1 or TRBD2 (5 bases each). CDR1 and CDR2 (germline): ENHRY, SYGVKD. This CDR3 region has 12 residues. The V and J ends lost 11 bases and 5 bases respectively, with 13 bases between them. The CDR3 bases are TGTGCCGTCGGGGACGGCCACAATGAGCAGTTCTTC. Its protein is CAVGDGHNEQFF.

The chain joins TRBV28 to TRBJ1-2, with D possibly matching TRBD1 (5 bases). There are 14 residues in the CDR3. V was cut by 8 bases and J by 0 bases, with 13 bases left in between. Per the germline V gene, CDR1 is MDHEN and CDR2 is SYDVKM. The CDR3 DNA is TGTGCCAGCCTCGGGGCACGAGCTAACTATGGCTACACCTTC. Translation: CASLGARANYGYTF.

The V and J genes are TRBV20-1 and TRBJ1-2; D unresolved. The CDR3 totals 13 residues. Germline lookup yields CDR1 DFQATT and CDR2 SNEGSKA (reference sequence). V dropped 0 bases and J dropped 8 bases, with 13 bases sitting between them. The CDR3 spells CSARDERARGYTF. CDR3 in DNA: TGCAGTGCTAGAGATGAGAGGGCGCGGGGCTACACCTTC.

The table lists this clonotype with a few counts. The chain joins TRBV5-1 to TRBJ1-2; tentatively, D is TRBD1 (6 bases). This CDR3 has 15 amino acids. Germline CDR1 reads SGHRS; CDR2 reads YFSETQ. V dropped 4 bases and J dropped 4 bases, with 17 bases sitting between them. Written as DNA, the CDR3 is TGCGCCAGCAGCAGACAGGACAGCCTACTCTATGGCTACACCTTC. Translation gives CASSRQDSLLYGYTF. The complete variable domain, with remaining parts taken from reference TRBV5-1 and TRBJ1-2, reads KAGVTQTPRYLIKTRGQQVTLSCSPISGHRSVSWYQQTPGQGLQFLFEYFSETQRNKGNFPGRFSGRQFSNSRSEMNVSTLELGDSALYLCASSRQDSLLYGYTFGSGTRLTVV.

This clonotype was seen a handful of times. The V call is TRBV12-3 or TRBV12-4, the J call TRBJ2-1; TRBD1 matches at 8 bases. CDR3 length equals 16 residues. V shed 3 bases and J 2 bases; nucleotides not matched to a gene: 6. The CDR3 loop is CASSFFGQGTYNEQFF. The CDR3 region has the DNA TGTGCCAGCAGTTTTTTCGGACAGGGAACCTACAATGAGCAGTTCTTC.

This clonotype was observed a handful of times. The rearrangement joins TRBV6-6 to TRBJ1-1, with TRBD1 matching over 9 bases. Trimming at V came to 6 bases and at J to 11 bases, leaving 16 bases not matched to a gene. The V gene's germline CDR1 is MNHNY and CDR2 SVGAGI (reference sequence). The CDR3 runs to 15 residues. DNA of the CDR3: TGTGCCAGCAGGACTCATACAGGGGGCGCGGACTGGGCTTTCTTT. This gives the protein CASRTHTGGADWAFF.